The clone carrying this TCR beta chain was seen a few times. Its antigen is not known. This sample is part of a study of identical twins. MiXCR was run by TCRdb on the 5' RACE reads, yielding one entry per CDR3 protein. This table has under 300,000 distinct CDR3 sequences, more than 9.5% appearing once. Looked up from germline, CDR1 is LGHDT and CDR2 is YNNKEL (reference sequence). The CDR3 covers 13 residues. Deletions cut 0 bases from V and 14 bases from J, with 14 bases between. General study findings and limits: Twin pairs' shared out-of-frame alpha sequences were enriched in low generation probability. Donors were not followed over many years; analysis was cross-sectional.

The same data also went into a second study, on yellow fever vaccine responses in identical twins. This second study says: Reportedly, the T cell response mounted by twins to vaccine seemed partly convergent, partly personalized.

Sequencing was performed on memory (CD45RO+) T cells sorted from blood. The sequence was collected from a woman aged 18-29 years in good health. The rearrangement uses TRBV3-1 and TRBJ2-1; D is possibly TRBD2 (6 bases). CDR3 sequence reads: CASSQEGLAGKFF. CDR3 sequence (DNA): TGTGCCAGCAGCCAAGAAGGTTTGGCGGGAAAGTTCTTC.